Listed here are 11 T cell receptor beta chains from one sample, sequenced in a study of kidney transplant recipient with SARS-CoV-2 infection. TCRdb recomputed calls from the reads with MiXCR, one row per CDR3 protein. In the table there are under 250,000 distinct CDR3 sequences, about 30% of which are singletons. The source material was a blood sample, sampled at baseline and on day 111 from a kidney transplant recipient. The receptors come from a male patient aged 30 to 39 who had COVID-19 and was a kidney transplant recipient. Some T cells may be the graft donor's.

This clonotype was counted many times. The rearrangement links TRBV6-2 or TRBV6-3 to TRBJ2-7; tentatively, D is TRBD1 (5 bases). This CDR3 contains 14 residues. V dropped 2 bases and J dropped 5 bases, with 13 bases sitting between them. Germline CDR1 and CDR2: MNHEY and SVGEGT. The CDR3 DNA sequence: TGTGCCAGCAGTTACCCCCCAGGGAAGAACGAGCAGTACTTC. Its translation is CASSYPPGKNEQYF.

There are many counts of this clonotype. The gene calls are TRBV10-2 and TRBJ1-2; perhaps TRBD1 as D (6 bases). Germline V gives CDR1 WSHSY, CDR2 SAAADI. This CDR3 is built from 12 residues. Trimming took 7 bases from V and 4 from J, leaving 10 bases between them. CDR3 loop: CASNSDSYGYTF. As DNA, the CDR3 is TGCGCCAGCAACTCGGACAGCTATGGCTACACCTTC.

Turning to this clonotype: Just one base apart from a much larger clone, this may be a read error. The rearrangement joins TRBV3-1 to TRBJ2-3, with no clear D. CDR3 length: 15 residues. In germline, CDR1 is LGHDT, CDR2 YNNKEL (reference sequence). The DNA of the CDR3 is TGTGCCAGCAGCCAAGTAGGGAAGAGCACAAATACGCAGTATTTT. The encoded protein is CASSQVGKSTNTQYF.

As concerns this clonotype: A read error may account for a junction end that differs from germline. This chain connects TRBV19 to TRBJ2-3; TRBD1 agrees at 11 bases. Judging by the DNA end, TRBJ2-1 fits better; the J call may be wrong. Germline lookup yields CDR1 LNHDA and CDR2 SQIVND (reference sequence). The length of the CDR3 is 14 residues. CDR3 DNA: TGTACCAGTAGTGGGACAGGGGGGAAGAATGAGCAGTTCTTC. It specifies CTSSGTGGKNEQFF.

This clonotype was counted at least ten times. The chain has TRBV3-2 and TRBJ1-6. TRBV3-2 is described as a pseudogene. The CDR3 covers 13 residues. The CDR3 sequence is CASSQEPNSPLHF. CDR3 bases: TGTGCCAGCAGCCAAGAACCCAATTCACCCCTCCACTTT.

This clonotype has at least ten counts. The chain couples TRBV20-1 to TRBJ2-1, with D possibly TRBD2 on 6 matching bases. Germline V gives CDR1 DFQATT, CDR2 SNEGSKA (reference sequence). This CDR3 spans 14 amino acids. Trimming removed 1 base at V and 10 bases at J, with 17 bases between. The CDR3 coding sequence is TGCAGTGCTAGAGTCCACCCTGGTAGCGGCGAGCAGTTCTTC. As protein: CSARVHPGSGEQFF.

In this sample, this clonotype turned up once. A much larger clone is a single base away; this may be a read error. The genes are TRBV12-2 and TRBJ1-2. TRBV12-2 is a recognized pseudogene. This CDR3 region has 17 residues. For the CDR3, the DNA is TGTGCAGGTCGCGATACACAGACTCCACGAAAGACCTATGGCTACACCTTC. Amino acids: CAGRDTQTPRKTYGYTF.

This clonotype was counted many times. This sequence joins TRBV27 and TRBJ2-7; TRBD1 agrees at 12 bases. Germline V gene data show CDR1 as MNHEY and CDR2 as SMNVEV (reference sequence). V was clipped by 9 bases and J by 4 bases; unmatched bases: 10. The CDR3 extends over 15 amino acids. For the CDR3, the DNA is TGTGCCAGTATCCACCGGGACAGGGGGCCTTACGAGCAGTACTTC. It codes for CASIHRDRGPYEQYF.

In the case of this clonotype: Given a much more abundant clone one base away, this may be a read error. The J gene is TRBJ1-3, the V gene TRBV5-1, with no clear D. Germline V lookup: CDR1 SGHRS, CDR2 YFSETQ. The CDR3 is 17 amino acids. V was shortened by 2 bases and J by 4 bases, with 19 bases between the two germline ends. The CDR3 loop is CASSLVPVGRSGNTIYF. The CDR3 DNA sequence: TGCGCCAGCAGCTTAGTCCCCGTTGGAAGGTCCGGAAACACCATATATTTT.

This clonotype has at least ten counts. This rearrangement joins TRBV15 to TRBJ1-2, with D uncertain. The V and J ends lost 5 bases and 4 bases respectively, with 23 bases between them. The CDR3 has 17 residues. Germline V lookup: CDR1 LNHNV, CDR2 YYDKDF (reference sequence). The DNA of the CDR3 is TGTGCCACCAGCTACCGTTTAAGGTGTGGAAAGACCTATGGCTACACCTTC. This codes for CATSYRLRCGKTYGYTF.

Concerning this clonotype: This may stem from a read error, because a much larger clone lies one nucleotide away. This chain connects TRBV6-1 to TRBJ1-1; no reliable D call. Germline values: CDR1 MNHNS, CDR2 SASEGT. The CDR3 is made up of 13 amino acids. The CDR3 DNA is TGTGCCGGCAGGACTCAGGCGAACACTGAAGCTTTCTTT. Amino acids: CAGRTQANTEAFF.